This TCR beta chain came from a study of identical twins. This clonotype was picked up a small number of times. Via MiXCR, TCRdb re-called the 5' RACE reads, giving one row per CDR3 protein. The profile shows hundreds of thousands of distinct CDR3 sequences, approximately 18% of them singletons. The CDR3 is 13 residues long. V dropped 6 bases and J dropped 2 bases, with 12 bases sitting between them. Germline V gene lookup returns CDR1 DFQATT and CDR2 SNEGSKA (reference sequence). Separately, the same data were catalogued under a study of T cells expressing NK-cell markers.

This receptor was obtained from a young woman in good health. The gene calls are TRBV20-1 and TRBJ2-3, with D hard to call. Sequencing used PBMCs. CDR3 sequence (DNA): TGCAGTGCCCCTCTTGGAAACACAGATACGCAGTATTTT. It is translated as CSAPLGNTDTQYF.